A single sample is the source of the 26 T cell receptor beta chains below, sequenced in a study of cytomegalovirus exposure and HLA in healthy donors. The primer mix had 60 Vbeta and 13 Jbeta primers. TCRdb's copy holds only in-frame clones and misses some; the assay was immunoSEQ multiplex PCR. The table shows more than 150,000 clones, with 80% to 85% occurring only once. Sequencing was done on a sample of PBMCs. The receptors were gathered from a woman aged 30 to 39 in good health and CMV-seronegative.

The gene calls are TRBV28 and TRBJ1-5, with D possibly being TRBD1 (6 bases). The length of the CDR3 is 15 residues. V shed 6 bases and J shed 0 bases, with 12 bases lying between them. Germline CDR1 and CDR2: MDHEN and SYDVKM. The CDR3 DNA is TGTGCCAGCAGATCGACAGGTTATAGCAATCAGCCCCAGCATTTT. This translates into CASRSTGYSNQPQHF.

The rearrangement joins TRBV4-3 to TRBJ2-1; 10 positions agree with TRBD1. Per the germline V gene, CDR1 is LGHNA and CDR2 is YSLEER. V gave up 3 bases and J gave up 16 bases; unmatched junction bases: 9. This CDR3 region has 13 residues. The DNA of the CDR3 is TGCGCCAGCAGCCAGGAAGCCGGGACAGGGGCCTTCTTC. Translated: CASSQEAGTGAFF.

The chain uses TRBV28 and TRBJ2-7; weak D call: TRBD2 (6 bases). Germline assignment: CDR1 MDHEN and CDR2 SYDVKM. V was clipped by 4 bases and J by 0 bases, with 13 bases between them. The CDR3 has 15 residues. CDR3 amino acids: CASSSRDASSYEQYF. The CDR3 DNA sequence: TGTGCCAGCAGTTCGCGGGACGCGAGCTCCTACGAGCAGTACTTC.

This clone was counted between two and nine times. The V call is TRBV10-3, the J call TRBJ1-4; D is perhaps TRBD1 (5 bases). Trimming stripped 6 bases from V and 4 bases from J, with 18 bases between. The CDR3 sequence is 16 residues long. CDR1 and CDR2 from the germline V gene are ENHRY and SYGVKD. CDR3 region: CAIRDSSTAGNEKLFF. The CDR3 DNA sequence: TGTGCCATCAGGGATTCTTCGACAGCGGGTAATGAAAAACTGTTTTTT.

The table lists this clone with a count of one. The V and J genes are TRBV19 and TRBJ2-2; 10 bases are shared with TRBD1. There are 16 residues in the CDR3. V dropped 5 bases and J dropped 6; count of bases not matched to a gene: 9. Looked up from germline, CDR1 is LNHDA and CDR2 is SQIVND (reference sequence). The CDR3 region is CASSPRTGGLAGELFF. CDR3 coding DNA: TGTGCCAGTAGTCCCAGGACAGGGGGGCTAGCCGGGGAGCTGTTTTTT.

The chain recombines TRBV7-9 with TRBJ1-5; 8 bases are shared with TRBD1. The CDR3 sequence is 16 residues long. J was trimmed by 5 bases and V by 1 base; bases with no gene match: 7. Germline lookup yields CDR1 SEHNR and CDR2 FQNEAQ (reference sequence). Written as DNA, the CDR3 is TGTGCCAGCAGCTTAGGGGGTCAGGGGGCCTATCAGCCCCAGCATTTT. It encodes CASSLGGQGAYQPQHF. Using reference TRBV7-9 and TRBJ1-5 for the parts outside the CDR3, the full variable domain is DTGVSQNPRHKITKRGQNVTFRCDPISEHNRLYWYRQTLGQGPEFLTYFQNEAQLEKSRLLSDRFSAERPKGSFSTLEIQRTEQGDSAMYLCASSLGGQGAYQPQHFGDGTRLSIL.

This clone has only one observation. The rearrangement links TRBV4-1 to TRBJ1-1, with a possible D match to TRBD1 (5 bases). Trimming shortened V by 0 bases and J by 4 bases, and 12 bases separated the two germline ends. The CDR3 runs 15 residues. The germline CDR1 and CDR2 sequences are MGHRA and YSYEKL. CDR3 residues: CASSQDRAGGTEAFF. DNA of the CDR3: TGCGCCAGCAGCCAAGATCGGGCCGGGGGCACTGAAGCTTTCTTT.

As concerns this clone: An end of the junction differs from the germline gene, which may be a read error. This chain connects TRBV7-9 to TRBJ2-2; 7 bases agree with TRBD2. In germline, CDR1 is SEHNR, CDR2 FQNEAQ (reference sequence). This CDR3 region has 16 residues. Here the CDR3 reads CSSSSLGLYNTGELFF. The CDR3 nucleotides read TGTTCCAGCAGCTCCTTGGGACTATATAACACCGGGGAGCTGTTTTTT.

J is TRBJ2-5 and V is TRBV18, with D tentatively TRBD2 (5 bases). Trimming removed 2 bases from V and 2 bases from J, with 6 bases in between. Germline values: CDR1 KGHSH, CDR2 LQKENI. CDR3 length: 13 amino acids. The CDR3: CASSPGRQETQYF. CDR3 sequence (DNA): TGTGCCAGCTCACCAGGGAGACAAGAGACCCAGTACTTC.

The V and J genes are TRBV27 and TRBJ1-1, with 8 bases lining up with TRBD1. Unmatched junction bases numbered 4, after V lost 6 bases and J lost 4 bases. Germline V gene sequence: CDR1 MNHEY, CDR2 SMNVEV (reference sequence). This CDR3 comprises 13 residues. CDR3 DNA sequence: TGTGCCAGCAGGGGACAGGAGATCACTGAAGCTTTCTTT. It yields the protein CASRGQEITEAFF.

J is TRBJ2-3 and V is TRBV5-1; TRBD2 matches at 13 bases. Germline CDR1 SGHRS, CDR2 YFSETQ. V lost 4 bases, J lost 9 bases, and 8 bases stayed unmatched. The CDR3 loop spans 15 amino acids. The chain's CDR3 is CASSRGLAGSGTQYF. DNA of the CDR3: TGCGCCAGCAGCCGGGGACTAGCGGGGTCGGGCACGCAGTATTTT.

The chain links TRBV14 to TRBJ2-5, with 8 positions matching TRBD2. The CDR3 has 14 amino acids. CDR1 and CDR2 (germline): SGHDN, FVKESK. The junction had 2 bases not matched to a gene; V was cut back by 1 base and J by 4 bases. CDR3 nucleotide sequence: TGTGCCAGCAGCCAAGCACTAGCGGCAGAGACCCAGTACTTC. Translating it yields CASSQALAAETQYF. Using reference TRBV14 and TRBJ2-5 for the parts outside the CDR3, the full variable domain is EAGVTQFPSHSVIEKGQTVTLRCDPISGHDNLYWYRRVMGKEIKFLLHFVKESKQDESGMPNNRFLAERTGGTYSTLKVQPAELEDSGVYFCASSQALAAETQYFGPGTRLLVL.

The chain recombines TRBV9 with TRBJ1-4, with 7 bases fitting TRBD1. The CDR3 has 17 amino acids. J lost 0 bases, V lost 0 bases, and 5 bases had no gene match. Germline values: CDR1 SGDLS, CDR2 YYNGEE. CDR3 coding DNA: TGTGCCAGCAGCGTAGCTAGGGGGCCTGCAACTAATGAAAAACTGTTTTTT. Protein product: CASSVARGPATNEKLFF.

This clone was seen more than once but under ten times. The chain has TRBV18 and TRBJ2-3; no clear D gene. This CDR3 has 13 amino acids. The V gene lost 2 bases and the J gene lost 4 bases, with 7 bases spanning the gap. Germline V gene lookup returns CDR1 KGHSH and CDR2 LQKENI. The CDR3, as DNA: TGTGCCAGCTCACCAAGTCAGTCAGATACGCAGTATTTT. This sequence encodes CASSPSQSDTQYF.

V is TRBV7-2 and J is TRBJ2-2; unclear D gene. This CDR3 contains 15 residues. Trimming stripped 1 base from V and 1 base from J, with 7 bases between. The germline CDR1 and CDR2 sequences are SGHTA and FQGNSA. CDR3 sequence: CASSLGPKNTGELFF. The CDR3 region has the DNA TGTGCCAGCAGCTTAGGTCCAAAGAACACCGGGGAGCTGTTTTTT.

In DNA form, the CDR3 reads TGTGCCAGCAGTTCTGGGGAGGATGGCTACACCTTC. It codes for CASSSGEDGYTF. The chain combines TRBV6-6 with TRBJ1-2; D is ambiguous. The CDR3 covers 12 residues. Looked up from germline, CDR1 is MNHNY and CDR2 is SVGAGI (reference sequence). V gave up 4 bases and J gave up 6 bases, with 9 bases separating them.

The rearrangement links TRBV7-9 to TRBJ2-2, with a tentative D call TRBD1 (6 bases). Germline V gene data show CDR1 as SEHNR and CDR2 as FQNEAQ (reference sequence). Trimming removed 5 bases at V and 2 bases at J, with 15 bases between. This CDR3 region has 16 residues. The CDR3, as DNA: TGTGCCAGCAGCGATACAGGGTGGGGAAACACCGGGGAGCTGTTTTTT. It specifies CASSDTGWGNTGELFF.

The chain joins TRBV9 to TRBJ2-1, with D perhaps matching TRBD2 (5 bases). This CDR3 region has 14 residues. V lost 2 bases to trimming and J lost 4 bases, with 10 bases between them. Germline V gene lookup returns CDR1 SGDLS and CDR2 YYNGEE. CDR3 amino acids: CASSVNAGYNEQFF. CDR3 nucleotide sequence: TGTGCCAGCAGCGTTAACGCGGGTTACAATGAGCAGTTCTTC.

The chain uses TRBV2 and TRBJ1-2; 9 bases align to TRBD1. V dropped 10 bases and J dropped 6; count of bases not matched to a gene: 18. CDR3 length equals 16 residues. Germline-derived CDR1 and CDR2 are SNHLY and FYNNEI. The CDR3 DNA reads TGTGCCACCCCGAAAAACAGGGGGCTGCTACTTCATGGCTACACCTTC. Protein product: CATPKNRGLLLHGYTF.

The gene calls are TRBV18 and TRBJ1-5; 9 bases line up with TRBD1. V was pared by 5 bases and J by 4 bases, with 9 bases of the junction left unmatched. This CDR3 has 16 residues. The germline CDR1 and CDR2 sequences are KGHSH and LQKENI. DNA for the CDR3: TGTGCCAGCTCAGGCGCGGACAGGGGAGAGAATCAGCCCCAGCATTTT. It is translated as CASSGADRGENQPQHF. Looking up the rest from reference TRBV18 and TRBJ1-5 gives the full variable domain: NAGVMQNPRHLVRRRGQEARLRCSPMKGHSHVYWYRQLPEEGLKFMVYLQKENIIDESGMPKERFSAEFPKEGPSILRIQQVVRGDSAAYFCASSGADRGENQPQHFGDGTRLSIL.

The V call is TRBV27, the J call TRBJ2-1; 11 positions agree with TRBD2. The CDR3 sequence is 15 residues long. V lost 5 bases, J lost 8 bases, and 8 bases stayed unmatched. Per germline, CDR1 MNHEY and CDR2 SMNVEV (reference sequence). CDR3 sequence: CASSITSGSFHEQFF. CDR3 nucleotide sequence: TGTGCCAGCAGTATTACTAGCGGGAGCTTCCATGAGCAGTTCTTC.

The chain is built from TRBV15 and TRBJ2-7, with D maybe TRBD2 (5 bases). Germline loops: CDR1 LNHNV, CDR2 YYDKDF (reference sequence). The CDR3 runs to 15 residues. With 0 bases removed from V and 5 bases from J, the gap between germline ends came to 14 bases. CDR3 sequence (DNA): TGTGCCACCAGCAGAGATTCTCGAGGGTCCAACGAGCAGTACTTC. This sequence encodes CATSRDSRGSNEQYF.

This rearrangement joins TRBV5-4 to TRBJ1-6; D possibly corresponds to TRBD1 (6 bases). Germline CDR1 reads SGHNT; CDR2 reads YYREEE (reference sequence). The CDR3 is made up of 18 amino acids. Deletions cut 3 bases from V and 0 bases from J, with 16 bases between. The DNA for the CDR3 is TGTGCCAGCAGCTGGGGGGGGCTGGCGAGCTCCTATAATTCACCCCTCCACTTT. Its protein is CASSWGGLASSYNSPLHF.

The V gene is TRBV30, the J gene TRBJ1-2, with D unclear. Trimming took off 3 bases at V and 5 bases at J, with 13 bases between the two ends. The CDR3 totals 13 residues. The V gene's germline CDR1 is GTSNPN and CDR2 SVGIG (reference sequence). CDR3 residues: CAWRDPGSYGYTF. CDR3 nucleotides: TGTGCCTGGAGGGATCCGGGATCATATGGCTACACCTTC.

This clone was detected only a few times. This sample also contains other DNA sequences that code for the same CDR3. V is TRBV7-2 and J is TRBJ2-7, with D possibly matching TRBD1 (6 bases). The CDR3 has 15 residues. Trimming cost V 3 bases and J 3 bases, with 15 bases left between them. The germline gives CDR1 SGHTA, CDR2 FQGNSA. CDR3 sequence: CASSFRGTGHYEQYF. DNA of the CDR3: TGTGCCAGCAGCTTCAGGGGTACCGGGCACTACGAGCAGTACTTC.

This clone was observed once. This chain links TRBV2 with TRBJ2-1; the match to TRBD2 covers 12 bases. After removal of 4 bases from V and 8 bases from J, the junction contained 9 bases not matched to a gene. The CDR3 loop spans 16 amino acids. Germline CDR1 SNHLY, CDR2 FYNNEI. In DNA form, the CDR3 reads TGTGCCAGCAGTGGCCTAGCGGGAGGGCCTATTGATGAGCAGTTCTTC. Translating it yields CASSGLAGGPIDEQFF.